The 3 T cell receptor beta chains presented below share a single source sample, sequenced in a study of breast tumors, draining lymph nodes, adjacent tissues. TCRdb used MiXCR to reprocess the multiplex PCR reads, holding one entry per CDR3 protein. The sample contains 66,000 or so distinct CDR3 sequences, less than 45% of which appear only once. Material for sequencing was breast tumor tissue. These receptors were obtained from a female donor with breast cancer. Some clones in this sample may be carry-over from other donors' samples.

Worth noting for this clonotype: As the CDR3 is not closed by the conserved phenylalanine or tryptophan, this likely results from a read error. V gene TRBV9 combines with J gene TRBJ2-2; D perhaps matches TRBD1 (6 bases). This CDR3 is 16 amino acids long. Per germline, CDR1 SGDLS and CDR2 YYNGEE. CDR3 nucleotides: TGTGCCAGCGGCGTAGGAATCAGGGGGAACACCGGGGAGCTGTTTTTG. As protein: CASGVGIRGNTGELFL.

This clonotype has a count of ten or more. The chain uses TRBV7-9 and TRBJ2-7, with TRBD1 matching 7 bases. After removal of 4 bases from V and 3 bases from J, the junction contained 3 bases not matched to a gene. Germline V lookup: CDR1 SEHNR, CDR2 FQNEAQ (reference sequence). This CDR3 has 13 residues. In DNA, the CDR3 is TGTGCCAGCAGCTCGACAGGGTACTACGAGCAGTACTTC. Its translation is CASSSTGYYEQYF.

This clonotype was found many times. This rearrangement joins TRBV19 to TRBJ2-7, with a tentative D call TRBD1 (6 bases). The V end lost 5 bases, the J end lost 3 bases, and 20 bases lay between the germline ends. This CDR3 is 16 amino acids long. Germline V gene sequence: CDR1 LNHDA, CDR2 SQIVND (reference sequence). The CDR3 sequence: CASSARASIRGYEQYF. In DNA, the CDR3 is TGTGCCAGTAGTGCCCGGGCTTCGATCAGGGGCTACGAGCAGTACTTC.